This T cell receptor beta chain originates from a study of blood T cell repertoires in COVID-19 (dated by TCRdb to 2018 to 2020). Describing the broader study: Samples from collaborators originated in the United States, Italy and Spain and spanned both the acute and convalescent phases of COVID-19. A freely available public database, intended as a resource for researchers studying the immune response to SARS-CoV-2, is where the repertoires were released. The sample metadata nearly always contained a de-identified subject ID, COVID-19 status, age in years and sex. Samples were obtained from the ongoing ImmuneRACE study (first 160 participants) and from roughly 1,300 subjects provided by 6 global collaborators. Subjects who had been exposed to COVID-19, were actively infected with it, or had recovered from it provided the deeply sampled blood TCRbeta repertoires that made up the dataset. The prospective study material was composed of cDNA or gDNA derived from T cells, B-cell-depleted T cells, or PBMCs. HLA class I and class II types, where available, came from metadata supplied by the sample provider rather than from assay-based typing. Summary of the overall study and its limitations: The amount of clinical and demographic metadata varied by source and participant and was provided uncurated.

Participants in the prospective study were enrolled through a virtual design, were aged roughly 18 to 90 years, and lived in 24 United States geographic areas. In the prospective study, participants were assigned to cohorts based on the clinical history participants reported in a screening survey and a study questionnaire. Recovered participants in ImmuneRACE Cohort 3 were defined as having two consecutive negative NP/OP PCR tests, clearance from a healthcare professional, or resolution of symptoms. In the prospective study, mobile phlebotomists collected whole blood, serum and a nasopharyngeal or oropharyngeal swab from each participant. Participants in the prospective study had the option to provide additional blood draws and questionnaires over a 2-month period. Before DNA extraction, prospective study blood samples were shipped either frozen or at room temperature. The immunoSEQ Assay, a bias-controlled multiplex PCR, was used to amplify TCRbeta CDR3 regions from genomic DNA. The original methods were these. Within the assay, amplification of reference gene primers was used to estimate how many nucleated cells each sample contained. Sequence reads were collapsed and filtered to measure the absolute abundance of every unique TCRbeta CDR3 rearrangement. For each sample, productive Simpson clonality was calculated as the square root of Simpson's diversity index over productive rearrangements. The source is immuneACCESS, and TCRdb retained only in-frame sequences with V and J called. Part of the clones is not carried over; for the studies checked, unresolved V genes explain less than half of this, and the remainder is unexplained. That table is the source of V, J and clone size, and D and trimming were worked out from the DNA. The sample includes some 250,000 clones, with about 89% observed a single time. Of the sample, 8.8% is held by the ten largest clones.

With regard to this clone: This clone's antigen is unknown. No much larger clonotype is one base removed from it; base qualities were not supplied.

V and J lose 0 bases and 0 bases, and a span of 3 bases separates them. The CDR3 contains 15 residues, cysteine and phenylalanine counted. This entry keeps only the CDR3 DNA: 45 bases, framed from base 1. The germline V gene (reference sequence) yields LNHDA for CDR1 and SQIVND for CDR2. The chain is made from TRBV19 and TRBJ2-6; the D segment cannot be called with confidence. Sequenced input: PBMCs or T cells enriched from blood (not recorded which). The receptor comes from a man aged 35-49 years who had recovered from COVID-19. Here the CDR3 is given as CASSIERSGANVLTF. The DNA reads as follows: TGTGCCAGTAGTATAGAGCGCTCTGGGGCCAACGTCCTGACTTTC.